This T cell receptor beta chain was recorded in a study of blood T cell repertoires in COVID-19. Study at large: PBMCs, B-cell-depleted T cells, or T cells were the source of the cDNA or gDNA that made up the material.

Measured with immunoSEQ multiplex PCR; TCRdb has only the in-frame clones, and not every one. Counted here are a few hundred thousand clones, about 91% occurring once; the ten biggest clones make up 8% to 9%. Cohort allocation depended upon clinical history that participants reported. Before being deemed recovered, Cohort 3 donors had two negative PCRs, clearance, or symptom resolution. Germline CDR1 and CDR2: SGHTA and FQGNSA. The CDR3 totals 18 residues. J lost 4 bases, V lost 1 base, and 10 bases had no gene match. The chain uses TRBV7-2 and TRBJ2-1, with TRBD2 identical over 10 bases. This TCR was recovered from a woman aged 18-29 years who had recovered from COVID-19. Sequenced sample: PBMCs or T cells enriched from blood (not recorded which). In DNA form, the CDR3 reads TGTGCCAGCAGCTTAGGCGGTAGCGGGAGGCCGAATTACAATGAGCAGTTCTTC. It yields the protein CASSLGGSGRPNYNEQFF.